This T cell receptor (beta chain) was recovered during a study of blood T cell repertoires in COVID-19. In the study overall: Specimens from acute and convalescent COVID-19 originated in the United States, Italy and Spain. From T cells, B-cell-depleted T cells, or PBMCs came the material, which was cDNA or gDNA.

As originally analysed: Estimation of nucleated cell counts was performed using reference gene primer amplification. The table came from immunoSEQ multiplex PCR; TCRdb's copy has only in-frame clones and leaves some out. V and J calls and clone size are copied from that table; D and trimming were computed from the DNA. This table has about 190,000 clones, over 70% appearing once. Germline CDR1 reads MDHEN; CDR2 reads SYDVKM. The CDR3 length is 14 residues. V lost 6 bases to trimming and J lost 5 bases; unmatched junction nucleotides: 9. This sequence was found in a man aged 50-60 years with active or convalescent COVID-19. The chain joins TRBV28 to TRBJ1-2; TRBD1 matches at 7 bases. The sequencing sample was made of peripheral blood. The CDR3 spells CASRGEGAWYGYTF. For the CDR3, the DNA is TGTGCCAGCAGGGGCGAGGGGGCCTGGTATGGCTACACCTTC.